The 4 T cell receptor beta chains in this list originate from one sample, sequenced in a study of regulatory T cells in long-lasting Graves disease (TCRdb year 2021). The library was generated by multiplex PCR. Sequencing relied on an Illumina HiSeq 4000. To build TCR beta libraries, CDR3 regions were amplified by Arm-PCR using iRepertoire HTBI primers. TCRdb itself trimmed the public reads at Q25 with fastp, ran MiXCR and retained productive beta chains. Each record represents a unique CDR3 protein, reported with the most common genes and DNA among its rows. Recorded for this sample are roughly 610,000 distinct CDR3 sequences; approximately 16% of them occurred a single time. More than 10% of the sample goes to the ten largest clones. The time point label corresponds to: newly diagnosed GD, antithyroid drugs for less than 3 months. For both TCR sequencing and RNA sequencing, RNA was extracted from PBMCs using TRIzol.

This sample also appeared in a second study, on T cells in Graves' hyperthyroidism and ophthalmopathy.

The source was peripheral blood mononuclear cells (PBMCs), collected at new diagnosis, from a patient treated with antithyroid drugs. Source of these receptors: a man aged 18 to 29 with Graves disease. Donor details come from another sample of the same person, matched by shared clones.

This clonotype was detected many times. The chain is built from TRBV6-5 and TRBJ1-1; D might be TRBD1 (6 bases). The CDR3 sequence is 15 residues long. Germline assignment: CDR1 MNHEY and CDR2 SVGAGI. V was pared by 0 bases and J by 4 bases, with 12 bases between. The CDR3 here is CASSYSRGGSTEAFF. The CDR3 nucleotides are TGTGCCAGCAGTTACTCGAGGGGGGGGAGCACTGAAGCTTTCTTT.

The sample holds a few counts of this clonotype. The CDR3 here is CASSPRDRHSGELFF. The CDR3 bases are TGTGCCAGCAGTCCCCGGGATCGACATAGCGGGGAGCTGTTTTTT. The J gene is TRBJ2-2, the V gene TRBV6-1, with a tentative D call TRBD2 (5 bases). CDR3 length: 15 amino acids. With 5 bases removed from V and 7 bases from J, the gap between germline ends came to 17 bases. Germline lookup yields CDR1 MNHNS and CDR2 SASEGT.

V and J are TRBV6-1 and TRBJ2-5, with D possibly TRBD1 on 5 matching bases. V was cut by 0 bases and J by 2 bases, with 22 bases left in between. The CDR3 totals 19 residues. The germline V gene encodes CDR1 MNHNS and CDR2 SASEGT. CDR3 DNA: TGTGCCAGCAGTGAAGCGCAAGGGCCAGGGTCCAGGTTTCAAGAGACCCAGTACTTC. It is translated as CASSEAQGPGSRFQETQYF.

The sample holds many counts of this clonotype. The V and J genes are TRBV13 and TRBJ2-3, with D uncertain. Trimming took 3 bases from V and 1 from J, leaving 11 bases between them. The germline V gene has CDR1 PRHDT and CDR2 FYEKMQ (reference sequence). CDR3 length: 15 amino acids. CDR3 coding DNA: TGTGCCAGCAGCTTGGGGATGCGGCGCACAGATACGCAGTATTTT. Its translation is CASSLGMRRTDTQYF. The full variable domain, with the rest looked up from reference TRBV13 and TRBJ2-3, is AAGVIQSPRHLIKEKRETATLKCYPIPRHDTVYWYQQGPGQDPQFLISFYEKMQSDKGSIPDRFSAQQFSDYHSELNMSSLELGDSALYFCASSLGMRRTDTQYFGPGTRLTVL.